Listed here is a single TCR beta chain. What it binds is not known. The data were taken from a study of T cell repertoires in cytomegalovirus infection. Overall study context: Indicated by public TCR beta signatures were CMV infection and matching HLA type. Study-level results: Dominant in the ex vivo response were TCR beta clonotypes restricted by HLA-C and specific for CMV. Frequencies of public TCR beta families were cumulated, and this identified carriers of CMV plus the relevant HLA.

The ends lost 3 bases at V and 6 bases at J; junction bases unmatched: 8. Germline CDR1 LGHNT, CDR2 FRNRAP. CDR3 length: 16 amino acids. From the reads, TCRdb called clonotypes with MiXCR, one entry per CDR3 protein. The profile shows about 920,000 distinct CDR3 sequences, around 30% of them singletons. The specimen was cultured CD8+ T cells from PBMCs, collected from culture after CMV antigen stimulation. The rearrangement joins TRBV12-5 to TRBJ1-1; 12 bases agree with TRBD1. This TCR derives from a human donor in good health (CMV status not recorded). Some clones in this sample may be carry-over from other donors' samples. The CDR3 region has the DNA TGTGCTAGTGGTTTCGGGACAGGGGGCACATCGGCTGAAGCTTTCTTT. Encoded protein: CASGFGTGGTSAEAFF.